Following are 29 T cell receptor beta chains from one sample sequenced in a study of T cell changes during pregnancy in multiple sclerosis. Sequencing used immunoSEQ multiplex PCR; TCRdb keeps in-frame clones, though not all of them. Of approximately 70,000 clones in the sample, approximately 92% are singletons; the top ten hold roughly 2%. The sequencing used peripheral blood, collected in the first trimester of pregnancy. The receptors were sampled from a female donor with multiple sclerosis, enrolled in a pregnancy study.

The chain joins TRBV20-1 to TRBJ2-7; TRBD1 matches 8 bases. J was trimmed by 6 bases and V by 7 bases; bases with no gene match: 5. The CDR3 sequence is 11 residues long. Germline CDR1 is DFQATT and CDR2 is SNEGSKA (reference sequence). As DNA, the CDR3 is TGCAGTGGAGCAGGGGGCTCCGAGCAGTACTTC. Protein product: CSGAGGSEQYF.

V is TRBV7-9 and J is TRBJ1-1; D might be TRBD1 (6 bases). V lost 6 bases and J 4 bases, leaving 21 bases between the germline ends. The CDR3 has 16 amino acids. The V gene's germline CDR1 is SEHNR and CDR2 FQNEAQ (reference sequence). DNA for the CDR3: TGTGCCAGCAGACCCTCGGGGGGCGGGTTGGTCACTGAAGCTTTCTTT. Protein: CASRPSGGGLVTEAFF.

The rearrangement joins TRBV10-3 to TRBJ2-7; D gene ambiguous. The germline CDR1 and CDR2 sequences are ENHRY and SYGVKD. CDR3 length: 13 residues. Deletions cut 3 bases from V and 4 bases from J, with 10 bases between. CDR3 in amino acids: CAISDNSRYEQYF. The CDR3 bases are TGTGCCATCAGTGACAACAGTCGTTACGAGCAGTACTTC.

The count of this clone is one. V gene TRBV30 combines with J gene TRBJ2-1; TRBD2 aligns across 12 bases. V shed 5 bases and J 8 bases; nucleotides not matched to a gene: 13. In germline, CDR1 is GTSNPN, CDR2 SVGIG (reference sequence). The CDR3 is made up of 16 amino acids. The chain's CDR3 is CAWARLAGDTGDEQFF. The DNA for the CDR3 is TGTGCCTGGGCGCGACTAGCGGGAGATACGGGCGATGAGCAGTTCTTC.

The chain combines TRBV7-9 with TRBJ2-7; TRBD2 aligns across 14 bases. V trimming: 5 bases; J trimming: 6 bases; junction bases outside the gene matches: 3. Per the germline V gene, CDR1 is SEHNR and CDR2 is FQNEAQ (reference sequence). The CDR3 length is 14 residues. CDR3 protein: CASSPGTSGSEQYF. Here the CDR3 DNA reads TGTGCCAGCAGCCCCGGGACTAGCGGGAGCGAGCAGTACTTC.

The rearrangement uses TRBV18 and TRBJ1-4; TRBD1 is a possible D gene (6 bases). V dropped 2 bases and J dropped 0 bases, with 7 bases sitting between them. Germline-derived CDR1 and CDR2 are KGHSH and LQKENI. CDR3 size: 15 residues. The CDR3 coding sequence is TGTGCCAGCTCACCAAGACAGGCAACTAATGAAAAACTGTTTTTT. Residues: CASSPRQATNEKLFF. Full variable domain (missing parts from reference TRBV18 and TRBJ1-4): NAGVMQNPRHLVRRRGQEARLRCSPMKGHSHVYWYRQLPEEGLKFMVYLQKENIIDESGMPKERFSAEFPKEGPSILRIQQVVRGDSAAYFCASSPRQATNEKLFFGSGTQLSVL.

The J gene is TRBJ2-1, the V gene TRBV29-1; TRBD1 might be the D (6 bases). The ends were cut back, 0 bases at V and 3 bases at J, with 18 bases in the middle. The germline V gene encodes CDR1 SQVTM and CDR2 ANQGSEA. The CDR3 length is 17 residues. CDR3 bases: TGCAGCGTTGAAGATCCCAAAACAGGGTTAAGCTACAATGAGCAGTTCTTC. This gives the protein CSVEDPKTGLSYNEQFF.

This clone was counted once. This chain links TRBV30 with TRBJ1-1; the D gene is possibly TRBD1 (5 bases). The V gene's germline CDR1 is GTSNPN and CDR2 SVGIG (reference sequence). The V end lost 2 bases, the J end lost 1 base, and 11 bases lay between the germline ends. The CDR3 extends over 14 amino acids. The CDR3 region is CAWSNRKRNTEAFF. The CDR3 coding sequence is TGTGCCTGGAGTAACAGGAAGCGGAACACTGAAGCTTTCTTT.

This clone showed up just a few times. Additional DNA sequences in this sample encode the identical CDR3. The gene calls are TRBV7-3 and TRBJ2-5; D gene unclear. This CDR3 is built from 13 residues. The V end was cut by 5 bases, the J end by 2 bases, with 9 bases between. Germline V gene sequence: CDR1 SGHTA, CDR2 FQGTGA. CDR3 sequence: CASSRGVQETQYF. The DNA for the CDR3 is TGTGCCAGCAGCCGAGGAGTACAAGAGACCCAGTACTTC.

The chain has TRBV2 and TRBJ1-2, with unresolved D. CDR3 length: 14 residues. With 0 bases removed from V and 7 bases from J, the gap between germline ends came to 12 bases. Per the germline V gene, CDR1 is SNHLY and CDR2 is FYNNEI. This CDR3 is CASSEAGGLSGYTF. CDR3 DNA sequence: TGTGCCAGCAGTGAAGCAGGCGGGTTGAGTGGCTACACCTTC. Supplemented by reference TRBV2 and TRBJ1-2, the full variable domain reads EPEVTQTPSHQVTQMGQEVILRCVPISNHLYFYWYRQILGQKVEFLVSFYNNEISEKSEIFDDQFSVERPDGSNFTLKIRSTKLEDSAMYFCASSEAGGLSGYTFGSGTRLTVV.

This clone was seen once. The genes are TRBV9 and TRBJ2-7; tentatively, D is TRBD2 (5 bases). The germline gives CDR1 SGDLS, CDR2 YYNGEE. This CDR3 region has 13 residues. The germline V and J ends were trimmed by 4 bases and 7 bases, with 15 bases remaining between them. DNA of the CDR3: TGTGCCAGCAGCTCGACACTCTCGGGGGAGCAGTACTTC. It encodes CASSSTLSGEQYF.

The V and J genes are TRBV30 and TRBJ1-5; 7 bases are a match to TRBD1. CDR3 size: 15 residues. The V gene end was trimmed by 3 bases and the J gene end by 3 bases; junction bases not matched to a gene: 8. Germline loops: CDR1 GTSNPN, CDR2 SVGIG (reference sequence). The CDR3 DNA reads as TGTGCCTGGAGCATCCCTCAGGGGGACAATCAGCCCCAGCATTTT. It specifies CAWSIPQGDNQPQHF. Together with reference TRBV30 and TRBJ1-5, the CDR3 gives the full variable domain: SQTIHQWPATLVQPVGSPLSLECTVEGTSNPNLYWYRQAAGRGLQLLFYSVGIGQISSEVPQNLSASRPQDRQFILSSKKLLLSDSGFYLCAWSIPQGDNQPQHFGDGTRLSIL.

The chain combines TRBV10-3 with TRBJ2-5; D is unclear. Germline loops: CDR1 ENHRY, CDR2 SYGVKD. The CDR3 has 17 residues. Trimming pared 0 bases from V and 1 base from J, leaving 15 bases between. The CDR3 DNA sequence: TGTGCCATCAGTGAGTCGATTGCTTCAACGGGCCAAGAGACCCAGTACTTC. As protein: CAISESIASTGQETQYF.

V is TRBV4-1 and J is TRBJ1-2; TRBD1 matches 7 bases. The CDR3 runs 14 residues. From germline, CDR1 is MGHRA and CDR2 YSYEKL. V shed 4 bases, J shed 6 bases, and the junction held 8 bases outside the gene matches. CDR3 DNA: TGCGCCAGCAGCCCTGAGACAGGGTTTGATGGCTACACCTTC. Translating it yields CASSPETGFDGYTF.

The chain recombines TRBV5-8 with TRBJ2-1; D unresolved. Germline V gives CDR1 SGHTS, CDR2 YDEGEE. The CDR3 is made up of 17 amino acids. Trimming left V 0 bases short and J 6 bases short, with 19 bases between. DNA of the CDR3: TGTGCCAGCAGCTTGGATCTCACTTCAATCCATTTCAATGAGCAGTTCTTC. It specifies CASSLDLTSIHFNEQFF.

This chain connects TRBV27 to TRBJ2-2; D unresolved. With 0 bases removed from V and 2 bases from J, the gap between germline ends came to 7 bases. There are 15 residues in the CDR3. The germline V gene encodes CDR1 MNHEY and CDR2 SMNVEV (reference sequence). This chain's CDR3 is CASSLSSLNTGELFF. In DNA form, the CDR3 reads TGTGCCAGCAGTTTATCTAGTCTTAACACCGGGGAGCTGTTTTTT.

This chain connects TRBV5-4 to TRBJ2-5, with a tentative D call TRBD1 (7 bases). V dropped 0 bases and J dropped 3 bases, with 9 bases sitting between them. The CDR3 loop spans 14 amino acids. Germline values: CDR1 SGHNT, CDR2 YYREEE (reference sequence). Here the CDR3 reads CASSLARGEETQYF. CDR3 coding DNA: TGTGCCAGCAGCTTGGCCAGGGGGGAAGAGACCCAGTACTTC.

This sequence joins TRBV6-5 and TRBJ1-1, with D tentatively TRBD1 (6 bases). The CDR3 is made up of 13 amino acids. Trimming cost V 7 bases and J 1 base, with 10 bases left between them. Germline V CDR1 and CDR2: MNHEY, SVGAGI. DNA for the CDR3: TGTGCCAGCATCGGGACAACGAACACTGAAGCTTTCTTT. Translated: CASIGTTNTEAFF.

The DNA of the CDR3 is TGCGCCAGCAGCTCATTTTCCAGGGGAACTGAAGCTTTCTTT. This codes for CASSSFSRGTEAFF. The V call is TRBV5-1, the J call TRBJ1-1, with D perhaps matching TRBD1 (6 bases). Germline CDR1 SGHRS, CDR2 YFSETQ. This CDR3 comprises 14 residues. The V and J ends lost 3 bases and 5 bases respectively, with 14 bases between them. The full variable domain, its missing parts supplied by reference TRBV5-1 and TRBJ1-1, is KAGVTQTPRYLIKTRGQQVTLSCSPISGHRSVSWYQQTPGQGLQFLFEYFSETQRNKGNFPGRFSGRQFSNSRSEMNVSTLELGDSALYLCASSSFSRGTEAFFGQGTRLTVV.

This clone was seen just once. The V and J genes are TRBV19 and TRBJ1-5; TRBD1 matches at 10 bases. Germline values: CDR1 LNHDA, CDR2 SQIVND (reference sequence). This CDR3 has 18 amino acids. V trimming: 5 bases; J trimming: 2 bases; junction bases outside the gene matches: 12. In nucleotides, the CDR3 is TGTGCCAGTAGTCATCCCCTGGGACAGGGGAGAGGCAATCAGCCCCAGCATTTT. The encoded protein is CASSHPLGQGRGNQPQHF.

The chain recombines TRBV28 with TRBJ2-1, with 8 bases aligning to TRBD2. Germline assignment: CDR1 MDHEN and CDR2 SYDVKM. The length of the CDR3 is 13 residues. The junction had 6 bases not matched to a gene; V was cut back by 5 bases and J by 9 bases. The CDR3 region is CASSAGRVGEQFF. The CDR3 region has the DNA TGTGCCAGCAGTGCCGGGAGGGTGGGTGAGCAGTTCTTC.

V gene TRBV14 combines with J gene TRBJ1-6; no clear D. Germline values: CDR1 SGHDN, CDR2 FVKESK. V was trimmed by 0 bases and J by 0 bases, leaving 15 bases between them. The CDR3 is 19 amino acids. The CDR3 spells CASSQDFPGLSSYNSPLHF. For the CDR3, the DNA is TGTGCCAGCAGCCAAGACTTTCCGGGTCTGAGCTCCTATAATTCACCCCTCCACTTT.

The chain links TRBV9 to TRBJ1-2; 7 bases fit TRBD1. The CDR3 is 13 amino acids. Trimming cost V 2 bases and J 6 bases; bases outside gene matches: 4. CDR1 SGDLS and CDR2 YYNGEE come from the germline V gene. CDR3 residues: CASSVTGRNGYTF. In nucleotides, the CDR3 is TGTGCCAGCAGCGTGACAGGGAGAAATGGCTACACCTTC.

The CDR3 DNA sequence: TGTGCCATCAGTGAAGGGACAGAAGCTGAAGCTTTCTTT. This codes for CAISEGTEAEAFF. The chain couples TRBV10-3 to TRBJ1-1; 7 positions match TRBD1. The CDR3 runs to 13 residues. V trimming: 3 bases; J trimming: 6 bases; junction bases outside the gene matches: 4. Germline CDR1 ENHRY, CDR2 SYGVKD.

The J gene is TRBJ1-4, the V gene TRBV5-1, with D unclear. The CDR3 consists of 14 residues. V was clipped by 5 bases and J by 0 bases, with 8 bases between them. Germline CDR1 is SGHRS and CDR2 is YFSETQ. As DNA, the CDR3 is TGCGCCAGCAGTTTACAGTCAACTAATGAAAAACTGTTTTTT. The encoded protein is CASSLQSTNEKLFF.

This clone occurred once. The V and J genes are TRBV7-9 and TRBJ1-4, with D hard to call. The CDR3 is 15 amino acids. Trimming stripped 0 bases from V and 8 bases from J, with 13 bases between. Germline CDR1 and CDR2: SEHNR and FQNEAQ (reference sequence). The CDR3: CASSLARTVREKLFF. The CDR3 DNA is TGTGCCAGCAGCTTAGCGCGAACGGTCAGGGAAAAACTGTTTTTT.

The CDR3 spells CASSLATTGNEQYF. CDR3 DNA sequence: TGTGCCAGCAGCTTGGCCACCACAGGGAACGAGCAGTACTTC. The V call is TRBV5-4, the J call TRBJ2-7; the D gene is possibly TRBD1 (6 bases). V was trimmed by 0 bases and J by 5 bases, leaving 12 bases between them. Germline V CDR1 and CDR2: SGHNT, YYREEE (reference sequence). The CDR3 length is 14 residues.

This chain uses TRBV6-5 with TRBJ2-3, with a possible D match to TRBD1 (6 bases). V lost 3 bases and J 1 base, leaving 8 bases between the germline ends. The CDR3 consists of 14 residues. Germline V gene lookup returns CDR1 MNHEY and CDR2 SVGAGI. CDR3 residues: CASSYRTGTDTQYF. For the CDR3, the DNA is TGTGCCAGCAGTTATCGGACAGGCACAGATACGCAGTATTTT.

The chain joins TRBV27 to TRBJ1-5, with TRBD1 identical over 7 bases. The CDR3 is made up of 15 amino acids. V was clipped by 6 bases and J by 2 bases; unmatched bases: 7. Germline CDR1 reads MNHEY; CDR2 reads SMNVEV (reference sequence). The CDR3 here is CASSLTTGGNQPQHF. The CDR3 region has the DNA TGTGCCAGCAGCCTCACAACAGGGGGCAATCAGCCCCAGCATTTT.